Listed here is a single T cell receptor beta chain. Its antigen is still unknown. Some clones are missing from TCRdb's copy, which holds only in-frame ones; the method was immunoSEQ multiplex PCR. The sample lists 60,000 to 85,000 clones, 94% occurring once. These data are taken from a study of cytomegalovirus exposure and HLA in healthy donors. Germline CDR1 SGDLS, CDR2 YYNGEE. With 3 bases removed from V and 5 bases from J, the gap between germline ends came to 16 bases. The CDR3 has 15 amino acids. Study observations and caveats: The study found most TCR sequences rare, yet found some public TCRs in many donors. There were 150 to 200 TCR beta chains listed as cytomegalovirus-associated.

Sequencing input: PBMCs. The chain couples TRBV9 to TRBJ2-3; perhaps TRBD2 as D (7 bases). This receptor was identified in a man aged 18-30 years in good health and CMV-seropositive. In DNA, the CDR3 is TGTGCCAGCAGCGCCCTTGCGAGGGGGGGAGATACGCAGTATTTT. As protein: CASSALARGGDTQYF.